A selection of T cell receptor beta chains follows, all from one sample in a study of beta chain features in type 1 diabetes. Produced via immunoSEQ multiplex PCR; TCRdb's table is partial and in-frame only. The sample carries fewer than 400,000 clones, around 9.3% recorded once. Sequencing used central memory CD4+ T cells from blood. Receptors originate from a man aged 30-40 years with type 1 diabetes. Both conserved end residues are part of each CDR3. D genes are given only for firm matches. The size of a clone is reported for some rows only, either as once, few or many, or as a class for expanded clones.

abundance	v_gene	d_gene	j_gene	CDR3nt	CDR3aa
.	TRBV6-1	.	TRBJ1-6	TGTGCCAGCAGTGAACAGCTCTCCTTGGGTTCACCCCTCCACTTT	CASSEQLSLGSPLHF
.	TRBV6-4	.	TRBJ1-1	TGTGCCAGCAGTGACGCCGCGACAGGCTCGGCTCAAACTTTCTTT	CASSDAATGSAQTFF
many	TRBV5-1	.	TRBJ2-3	TGCGCCAGCAGCACGGGGGACACAGATACGCAGTATTTT	CASSTGDTDTQYF
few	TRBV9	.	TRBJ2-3	TGTGCCACGGAGGAGGATACGCAGTATTTT	CATEEDTQYF
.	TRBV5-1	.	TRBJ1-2	TGCGCCAGCAGCTTGGACGTCCAGACTTATGGCTACACCTTC	CASSLDVQTYGYTF
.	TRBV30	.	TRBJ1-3	TGTGCCTACTTGACCGACTCTGGAAACACCATATATTTT	CAYLTDSGNTIYF
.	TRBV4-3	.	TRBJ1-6	TGCGCCAGCAGCCAAGACGGTGAGGGGATCTCACCCCTCCACTTT	CASSQDGEGISPLHF
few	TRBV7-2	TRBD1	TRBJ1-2	TGTGCCAGCAGCTTCGGGACAGAGCGCTATGGCTACACCTTC	CASSFGTERYGYTF
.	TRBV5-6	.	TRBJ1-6	TGTGCCAGCAGGTTCCGGGACATAACCTCACCCCTCCACTTT	CASRFRDITSPLHF
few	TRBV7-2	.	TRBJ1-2	TGTGCCAGCAGCTTAGAACTGGAGGGCTACACCTTC	CASSLELEGYTF
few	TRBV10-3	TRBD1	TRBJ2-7	TGTGCCATCAGAGACTCCGGGACAGGGCTACAGCAGTACTTC	CAIRDSGTGLQQYF
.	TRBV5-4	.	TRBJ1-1	TGTGCCAGCAGCCCGGACGGGAACACTGAAGCTTTCTTT	CASSPDGNTEAFF
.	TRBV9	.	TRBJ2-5	TGTGCCAGCAGCGTACTTCCGGGGGCGGGACGAGAGACCCAGTACTTC	CASSVLPGAGRETQYF
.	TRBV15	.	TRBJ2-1	TGTGCCACCAGCAGAGATGGGGGCGGGGGTCCGATCTTC	CATSRDGGGGPIF
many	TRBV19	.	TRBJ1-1	TGTGCCAGTAGGCAGGGCCCGAACACTGAAGCTTTCTTT	CASRQGPNTEAFF
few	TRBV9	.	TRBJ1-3	TGTGCCAGCAGCGTAGCGGGGGACGGCCGAGACGCTGGAAACACCATATATTTT	CASSVAGDGRDAGNTIYF
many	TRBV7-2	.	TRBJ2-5	TGTGCCAGCAGCTTAAGGGGCGGGGAAGAGACCCAGTACTTC	CASSLRGGEETQYF
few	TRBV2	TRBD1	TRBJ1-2	TGTGCCAGCAGACGCCGGGACAGCTATGGCTACACCTTC	CASRRRDSYGYTF
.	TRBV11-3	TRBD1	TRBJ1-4	TGTGCCAGCAGCCTAAGGGACAGCAATGAAAAACTGTTTTTT	CASSLRDSNEKLFF
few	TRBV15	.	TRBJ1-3	TGTGCCACCAGCCGGGGGGATACTGGAAACACCATATATTTT	CATSRGDTGNTIYF
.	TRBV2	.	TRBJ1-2	TGTGCCAGCAGTGAGGGGGCAACCGGAGGGGCCGGCAACACCTTC	CASSEGATGGAGNTF
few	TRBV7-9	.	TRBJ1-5	TGTGCCAGCAGCTTCGGACAGATCAATCAGCCCCAGCATTTT	CASSFGQINQPQHF
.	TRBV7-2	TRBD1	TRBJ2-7	TGCGCCAGCAGCCAAGAGAGAGACAGGGCCTCCTACGAGCAGTACTTC	CASSQERDRASYEQYF
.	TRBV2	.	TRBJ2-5	TGTGCCAGTCGGGACCAAAAAGAGACCCAGTACTTC	CASRDQKETQYF
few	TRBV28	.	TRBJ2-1	TGTGCCAGCAGTTCAACAGGGGGGGCGCGGTTCTTC	CASSSTGGARFF
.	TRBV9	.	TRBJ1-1	TGTGCCAGCACCCCCCAGTCGAACACTGAAGCTTTCTTT	CASTPQSNTEAFF
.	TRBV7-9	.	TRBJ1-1	TGTGCCAGCAGCTCCATAGACATCAACACTGAAGCTTTCTTT	CASSSIDINTEAFF
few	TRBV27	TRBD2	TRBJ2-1	TGTGCCAGCAGTCTCAGACTAGCGGACTCCTACAATGAGCAGTTCTTC	CASSLRLADSYNEQFF
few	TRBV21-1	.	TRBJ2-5	TGTGCCAGCAGCAAAGCGGGGCGGCGGCACCAAGAGACCCAGTACTTC	CASSKAGRRHQETQYF
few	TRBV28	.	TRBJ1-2	TGTGCCAGCAGCCGGGACGCTGTTCCAAGCTACACCTTC	CASSRDAVPSYTF
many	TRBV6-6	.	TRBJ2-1	TGTGCCAGCACCTCGTACAATGAGCAGTTCTTC	CASTSYNEQFF
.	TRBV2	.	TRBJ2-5	TGTGCCAGCAGTGATGGGGGGTCGGAGACCCAGTACTTC	CASSDGGSETQYF